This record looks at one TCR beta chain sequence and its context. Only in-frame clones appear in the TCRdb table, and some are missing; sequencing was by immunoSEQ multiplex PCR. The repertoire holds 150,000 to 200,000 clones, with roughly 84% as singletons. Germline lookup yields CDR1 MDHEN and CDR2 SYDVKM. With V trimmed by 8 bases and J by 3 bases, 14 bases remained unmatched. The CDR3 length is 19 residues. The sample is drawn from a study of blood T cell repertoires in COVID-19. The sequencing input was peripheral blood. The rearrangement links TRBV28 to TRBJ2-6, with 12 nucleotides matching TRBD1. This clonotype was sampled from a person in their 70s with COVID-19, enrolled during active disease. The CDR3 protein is CASGEIPGQGAGGANVLTF. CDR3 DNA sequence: TGTGCCAGCGGTGAGATACCGGGACAGGGGGCCGGTGGGGCCAACGTCCTGACTTTC.